The clone carrying this TCR beta chain came up many times. This sample stems from a study of CD8 T cells in ankylosing spondylitis. TCRdb re-analysed the 5' RACE reads in MiXCR, keeping a single row per CDR3 protein. The sample includes 200,000 to 250,000 distinct CDR3 sequences, 8% to 11% of them seen just once. Germline values: CDR1 MNHEY, CDR2 SVGAGI. Trimming at V came to 5 bases and at J to 6 bases, leaving 9 bases not matched to a gene. This CDR3 spans 15 amino acids. The chain couples TRBV6-5 to TRBJ2-1; 8 bases match TRBD2. The TCR was taken from a male donor with ankylosing spondylitis or in good health (not recorded which). Sequenced sample: blood, either unsorted or a sorted T cell fraction (not recorded which). The CDR3 nucleotides are TGTGCCAGCAGTATACGGGGGGGCCGGGTCAATGAGCAGTTCTTC. It encodes CASSIRGGRVNEQFF.